These T cell receptor beta chains were read from a single sample in a study of blood T cells in healthy people across ages. TCRdb itself ran the 5' RACE reads through MiXCR, one entry per CDR3 protein. The sample lists about 380,000 distinct CDR3 sequences, roughly half occurring once. Sequenced: blood. All receptors derive from a man between 60 and 75 years old in good health. Each CDR3 is given without its conserved first and last residue.

j_gene: TRBJ2-7; v_gene: TRBV19; CDR3aa: ASSIDPTGGGQY
j_gene: .; v_gene: TRBV7-2; CDR3aa: ASSLVGAIFLETQY
j_gene: TRBJ1-2; v_gene: TRBV11-2; CDR3aa: ASSLERVQAGGYT
j_gene: TRBJ1-4; v_gene: TRBV12-3/TRBV12-4; CDR3aa: ASSFGDSTNEKLF
j_gene: TRBJ2-3; v_gene: TRBV7-2; CDR3aa: ASSVGTSGTDTQY
j_gene: TRBJ2-1; v_gene: TRBV29-1; CDR3aa: SVAASWSYNEQF
j_gene: TRBJ1-2; v_gene: TRBV5-1; CDR3aa: ASSLGQANYGYT
j_gene: TRBJ2-3; v_gene: TRBV4-2; CDR3aa: ASSPSRRGDTQY
j_gene: TRBJ1-2; v_gene: TRBV6-5; CDR3aa: ASSYTTGGWGYT
j_gene: .; v_gene: TRBV5-1; CDR3aa: ASSQPLAGEETQY
j_gene: TRBJ2-5; v_gene: TRBV7-6; CDR3aa: ASLGGDAPEEQY
j_gene: TRBJ2-1; v_gene: TRBV6-5; CDR3aa: ASRTGPAGISEQF
j_gene: TRBJ2-3; v_gene: TRBV6-5; CDR3aa: ASSFPTGDGTQY
j_gene: TRBJ2-3; v_gene: TRBV3-1; CDR3aa: ASSHALAGGRGGTDTQY
j_gene: TRBJ2-1; v_gene: TRBV28; CDR3aa: ASSPQSRNNEQF
j_gene: TRBJ1-5; v_gene: TRBV15; CDR3aa: ATSSQKYQPQH
j_gene: TRBJ2-4; v_gene: TRBV20-1; CDR3aa: SAAQGMGKNIQY